Listed below are T cell receptor beta chains from one sample, sequenced in a study of T cell repertoires in cytomegalovirus infection. MiXCR was run by TCRdb on the reads, yielding one entry per CDR3 protein. The data show 650,000 to 850,000 distinct CDR3 sequences, 25% to 35% seen once. Their recognized antigens are unknown. The input for sequencing was cultured CD8+ T cells from PBMCs, taken from culture after CMV antigen stimulation. Receptors were obtained from a human donor in good health (CMV status not recorded). Some clones in this sample may be carry-over from other donors' samples. The CDR3 runs from the conserved cysteine through the conserved F or W. The D gene is left open where the match is weak. Clone size is not always given. Where it is, it says once, few, many or a class for expanded clones.

V gene	clone size	J gene	D gene	CDR3 DNA	CDR3 protein
TRBV7-2	.	TRBJ2-3	.	TGTGCCAGCAGCTTAGCCACTTGGGATTTT	CASSLATWDF
TRBV12-5	.	TRBJ2-7	.	TGTGCTAGTGGTTTGGCAGCTTACGAGCAGTACTTC	CASGLAAYEQYF
TRBV20-1	.	TRBJ2-3	TRBD1	TGCAGTGCTAGAGTAACAGGGGGCAAAGATACGCAGTATTTT	CSARVTGGKDTQYF
TRBV7-9	.	TRBJ2-1	TRBD1	TGTGCCAGCAACAGGGGGATCTACAATGAGCAGTTCTTC	CASNRGIYNEQFF
TRBV15	.	TRBJ1-6	.	TGTGCCACCAGCAACGGACTGCATAATTCACCCCTCCACTTT	CATSNGLHNSPLHF
TRBV2	few	TRBJ2-7	.	TGTGCCAGCATTAGCAGAAACTACGAGCAGTACTTC	CASISRNYEQYF
TRBV28	few	TRBJ1-1	.	TGTGCCAGCAGTTTATGGGCAGGGAGGAACACTGAAGCTTTCTTT	CASSLWAGRNTEAFF
TRBV12-3/TRBV12-4	.	TRBJ2-7	.	TGTGCCAGCAGGGGGCACTTTGGCGAGCAGTACTTC	CASRGHFGEQYF
TRBV6-5	few	TRBJ2-2	.	TGTGCCAGCAGTTACTCTGCTGGGGACCCGAACACCGGGGAGCTGTTTTTT	CASSYSAGDPNTGELFF
TRBV29-1	.	TRBJ2-1	.	TGCAGCGTTGACGGTAGCTCCTACAATGAGCAGTTCTTC	CSVDGSSYNEQFF
TRBV24-1	.	TRBJ1-1	.	TGTGCCCTCGGAGGGGGGGGGGAAACTGAAGCTTTCTTT	CALGGGGETEAFF
TRBV10-2	.	TRBJ2-3	.	TGCGCCAGCAGTGAGCCCCTAGGGAGGACGGATACGCAGTATTTT	CASSEPLGRTDTQYF
TRBV7-2	many	TRBJ2-3	.	TGTGCCAGCAGCTTATGGGGCTCCACAGATACGCAGTATTTT	CASSLWGSTDTQYF
TRBV7-9	many	TRBJ2-7	.	TGTGCCAGCAGCTTAGTGGCGGGACAATCAACCTACGAGCAGTACTTC	CASSLVAGQSTYEQYF
TRBV6-5	.	TRBJ1-5	TRBD1	TGTGCCAGCAGAAGACAGGGAAACCAGCCCCAGCATTTT	CASRRQGNQPQHF
TRBV4-1	many	TRBJ1-2	.	TGCGCCAGCAGCCAAGATTATTCCCCATCGGACAATGGCTACACCTTC	CASSQDYSPSDNGYTF
TRBV28	many	TRBJ2-5	.	TGTGCCAGCAGTCATGCTGGCAGGGGGGAAGAGACCCAGTACTTC	CASSHAGRGEETQYF
TRBV12-3/TRBV12-4	many	TRBJ2-7	.	TGTGCCAGCAGTTTGGGGCAGCTAGAGCAGTACTTC	CASSLGQLEQYF
TRBV19	few	TRBJ2-2	.	TGTGCCAGTAGTACCCCATTGGGGGGGCTTATCACCGGGGAGCTGTTTTTT	CASSTPLGGLITGELFF
TRBV7-3	few	TRBJ2-3	TRBD2	TGTGCCAGCAGCTTTGGGGGGGGGACTACCACAGATACGCAGTATTTT	CASSFGGGTTTDTQYF
TRBV7-6	many	TRBJ2-5	.	TGTGCCAGCAGCTTAGCGGGGGGAGGAGAGACCCAGTACTTC	CASSLAGGGETQYF
TRBV14	few	TRBJ2-3	TRBD1	TGTGCCAGCAGCCAAGTCAGGGGGCGGACAGATACGCAGTATTTT	CASSQVRGRTDTQYF
TRBV7-6	.	TRBJ2-3	.	TGTGCCTGCAGCTTAATGGGCCGGATTACCACAGATACGCAGTATTTT	CACSLMGRITTDTQYF
TRBV14	.	TRBJ1-1	.	TGTGCCAGCAGCCCATGGGGGGCCAACACTGAAGCTTTCTTT	CASSPWGANTEAFF
TRBV7-2	many	TRBJ2-3	.	TGTGCCAGCAGCGTTAGAGGGAGCCGCTTAGATACGCAGTATTTT	CASSVRGSRLDTQYF
TRBV10-2	few	TRBJ2-1	TRBD2	TGCGCCAGCAGATACCCGGGACTAGCGGGGGCCAGGTACAATGAGCAGTTCTTC	CASRYPGLAGARYNEQFF
TRBV6-1	few	TRBJ2-3	.	TGTGCCAGCAGACCTGGACAGTCTAGCACAGATACGCAGTATTTT	CASRPGQSSTDTQYF
TRBV18	.	TRBJ1-1	.	TGTGCCAGCTCACCGCCAGGGATAGGAAAAAACACTGAAGCTTTCTTT	CASSPPGIGKNTEAFF
TRBV28	few	TRBJ1-1	.	TGTGCCAGCAGTTTCATGGGTTCCGGCTCGAACACTGAAGCTTTCTTT	CASSFMGSGSNTEAFF
TRBV12-3/TRBV12-4	.	TRBJ1-1	TRBD1	TGTGCCAGCAGTTCCAGGGGGTACGGCACTGAAGCTTTCTTT	CASSSRGYGTEAFF
TRBV7-2	few	TRBJ2-3	TRBD2	TGTGCCAGCAGCTTGGCCATCATAGCGGGGGGAAGCACAGATACGCAGTATTTT	CASSLAIIAGGSTDTQYF
TRBV10-3	.	TRBJ2-5	.	TGTGCCATCAGTGACCCAGGGTTAGGAGAGACCCAGTACTTC	CAISDPGLGETQYF
TRBV4-1	.	TRBJ1-5	TRBD1	TGCGCCAGCAGCCAAGATGCAGGGGGCAGGAGGCCCCAGCATTTT	CASSQDAGGRRPQHF
TRBV10-2	few	TRBJ2-3	TRBD2	TGCGCCAGCAGTGAGTCGGCCCTAGCGGGGGAGGGGGGAGCAGATACGCAGTATTTT	CASSESALAGEGGADTQYF
TRBV27	.	TRBJ1-1	.	TGTGCCAGCAGTTTAAACAAGGGCACTGAAGCTTTCTTT	CASSLNKGTEAFF
TRBV12-3/TRBV12-4	few	TRBJ2-3	TRBD2	TGTGCCAGCAGTTTTAGCGGGGATAGCACAGATACGCAGTATTTT	CASSFSGDSTDTQYF
TRBV20-1	.	TRBJ1-2	.	TGCAGTGCCTTCATTTCTTCGGGAATATTCAACTATGGCTACACCTTC	CSAFISSGIFNYGYTF
TRBV10-2	once	TRBJ1-2	.	TGCGCCAGTAGTGAGTCGAGGGGCGGTCACTATGGCTACACCTTC	CASSESRGGHYGYTF
TRBV7-9	many	TRBJ1-2	.	TGTGCCAGCAGCTTGCGGGAGGCGGATGGCTACACCTTC	CASSLREADGYTF
TRBV19	.	TRBJ2-1	.	TGTGCCAGTAGTATTGGGGGACACCTCTACAATGAGCAGTTCTTC	CASSIGGHLYNEQFF
TRBV12-3/TRBV12-4	few	TRBJ1-5	.	TGTGCCATTCTAATCAAGGGTGCCCAGCATTTT	CAILIKGAQHF
TRBV5-6	few	TRBJ2-7	.	TGTGCCAGCAGCTTTAGGGGGGAGCTCAACGAGCAGTACTTC	CASSFRGELNEQYF
TRBV20-1	many	TRBJ1-6	TRBD1	TGCAGTGCTAGAGATTATACAGGGGGAAATTCACCCCTCCACTTT	CSARDYTGGNSPLHF
TRBV27	.	TRBJ2-5	.	TGTGCCAGCAGTCGTAGTGCCGGGATACAAGAGACCCAGTACTTC	CASSRSAGIQETQYF
TRBV7-9	many	TRBJ1-1	.	TGTGCCAGCAGCTTACCTCGGCGGGGGAACACTGAAGCTTTCTTT	CASSLPRRGNTEAFF
TRBV11-2	.	TRBJ2-3	TRBD1	TGTGCCAGCAGCAAACAGCGCAGGGGGCGGGTCTACGATACGCAGTATTTT	CASSKQRRGRVYDTQYF
TRBV20-1	.	TRBJ1-4	.	TGCAGTGCTAGAGTGGTCGGAACCTCTAATGAAAAACTGTTTTTT	CSARVVGTSNEKLFF
TRBV28	.	TRBJ1-1	.	TGTGCCAGCAGTTTTATTGTTGAATTAGGAAGGACGAGGGCTTTCTTT	CASSFIVELGRTRAFF
TRBV11-2	few	TRBJ2-1	.	TGTGCCAGCACCTCCTACTCCTACAATGAGCAGTTCTTC	CASTSYSYNEQFF
TRBV19	few	TRBJ1-1	.	TGTGCCAGTAGTATGAGGACGAATGAAGCTTTCTTT	CASSMRTNEAFF
TRBV7-9	.	TRBJ2-5	TRBD2	TGTGCCAGCAGCTTTGTAGCGGGGGGGCCGGGAGAGACCCAGTACTTC	CASSFVAGGPGETQYF
TRBV7-6	many	TRBJ1-2	.	TGTGCCAGCAGCCTAACGGACAGAAGCTATGGCTACACCTTC	CASSLTDRSYGYTF
TRBV27	few	TRBJ1-1	.	TGTGCCAGCAGTTTGTCCCTCGAGGGGCCCCGGATGCACACTGAAGCTTTCTTT	CASSLSLEGPRMHTEAFF